These 9 T cell receptor beta chains share one sample of origin, sequenced in a study of CD8 T cells in ankylosing spondylitis. TCRdb processed the 5' RACE reads anew with MiXCR; each CDR3 protein has one entry. The repertoire has 700,000 to 850,000 distinct CDR3 sequences, about 12% of them found once; the top ten carry around 0.51%. Findings and caveats of the study: A motif of 7 to 9 highly homologous TCR beta variants was seen as apparently characteristic of ankylosing spondylitis blood.

Antigen specificity for these receptors is unknown. Sequenced: blood, either unsorted or a sorted T cell fraction (not recorded which). Receptors were obtained from a male donor with ankylosing spondylitis.

The chain has TRBV7-3 and TRBJ2-2, with D tentatively TRBD2 (6 bases). This CDR3 is built from 15 residues. The germline V gene encodes CDR1 SGHTA and CDR2 FQGTGA. V was shortened by 2 bases and J by 5 bases, with 12 bases between the two germline ends. CDR3 bases: TGTGCCAGCAGCTTATATGGAGGGTGGACCGGGGAGCTGTTTTTT. Protein: CASSLYGGWTGELFF.

This clonotype was seen a few times. The chain employs TRBV12-3 or TRBV12-4 and TRBJ2-7; 8 nucleotides align to TRBD2. The CDR3 length is 14 residues. V lost 5 bases, J lost 3 bases, and 6 bases stayed unmatched. This CDR3 is CASSTAGGNYEQYF. The CDR3 coding sequence is TGTGCCAGCAGTACCGCGGGAGGCAACTACGAGCAGTACTTC.

This clonotype came up many times. J is TRBJ2-7 and V is TRBV12-3 or TRBV12-4; no reliable D call. V was shortened by 4 bases and J by 0 bases, with 10 bases between the two germline ends. This CDR3 contains 14 residues. The CDR3 reads CASSSPISSYEQYF. The CDR3 DNA sequence: TGTGCCAGCAGTTCGCCTATCAGCTCCTACGAGCAGTACTTC.

This clonotype was counted at least ten times. The gene calls are TRBV20-1 and TRBJ2-7; perhaps TRBD2 as D (5 bases). CDR1 is DFQATT, CDR2 SNEGSKA, per germline (reference sequence). V lost 3 bases to trimming and J lost 3 bases, with 9 bases between them. The CDR3 is 12 residues long. CDR3 amino acids: CSASGNRYEQYF. The CDR3 coding sequence is TGCAGTGCTAGCGGGAACCGCTACGAGCAGTACTTC.

This clonotype was counted a few times. J is TRBJ2-1 and V is TRBV10-3; the D gene is possibly TRBD2 (7 bases). The V end lost 6 bases, the J end lost 0 bases, and 18 bases lay between the germline ends. This CDR3 has 17 residues. Germline CDR1 and CDR2: ENHRY and SYGVKD. The CDR3: CAIRGGGETYSYNEQFF. In DNA, the CDR3 is TGTGCCATCAGAGGCGGGGGCGAAACATACTCCTACAATGAGCAGTTCTTC.

The chain couples TRBV12-3 or TRBV12-4 to TRBJ1-5; 10 nucleotides align to TRBD1. The junction had 11 bases not matched to a gene; V was cut back by 6 bases and J by 6 bases. This CDR3 contains 16 residues. The CDR3 DNA reads TGTGCCAGCAGCCAAAGGGCGACAGGGGGCTCTCAGCCCCAGCATTTT. Translation gives CASSQRATGGSQPQHF.

This clonotype was observed a few times. The chain recombines TRBV28 with TRBJ1-1, with a weak D call TRBD1 (5 bases). V was pared by 4 bases and J by 1 base, with 7 bases between. The CDR3 sequence is 13 residues long. Germline V CDR1 and CDR2: MDHEN, SYDVKM. In DNA form, the CDR3 reads TGTGCCAGCAGTTGGGGGGGGAACACTGAAGCTTTCTTT. The encoded protein is CASSWGGNTEAFF.

The J gene is TRBJ1-5, the V gene TRBV6-5, with D perhaps matching TRBD1 (5 bases). The CDR3 contains 15 residues. Germline assignment: CDR1 MNHEY and CDR2 SVGAGI. V lost 0 bases, J lost 1 base, and 7 bases lay in between. In DNA, the CDR3 is TGTGCCAGCAGTTACTCCCGGGACAGCAATCAGCCCCAGCATTTT. It yields the protein CASSYSRDSNQPQHF.

This clonotype was picked up a small number of times. The chain is built from TRBV10-3 and TRBJ1-4; TRBD1 might be the D (5 bases). With 6 bases removed from V and 8 bases from J, the gap between germline ends came to 16 bases. Germline V gene sequence: CDR1 ENHRY, CDR2 SYGVKD. The CDR3 has 14 residues. CDR3 loop: CAIRSGRGDEKLFF. CDR3 DNA sequence: TGTGCCATCAGGTCGGGGCGAGGGGACGAAAAACTGTTTTTT.